The 30 T cell receptor beta chains reported below all come from one sample, sequenced in a study of beta chain features in type 1 diabetes. Expressed TCRB transcripts were sequenced, since all the RNA that had been isolated was reverse transcribed. Measured with immunoSEQ multiplex PCR; TCRdb has only the in-frame clones, and not every one. Altogether about 160,000 clones are present, 7.5% to 10% being singletons, with the ten largest covering 2% to 2.5%. Sequenced sample: central memory CD4+ T cells from blood. Receptor source: a woman between 18 and 29 years old in good health.

This chain uses TRBV19 with TRBJ2-2; 8 positions match TRBD1. V dropped 4 bases and J dropped 3; count of bases not matched to a gene: 7. The CDR3 runs 16 residues. Germline assignment: CDR1 LNHDA and CDR2 SQIVND (reference sequence). The CDR3 coding sequence is TGTGCCAGTAGTACGGGTGGACAGGGTCACACCGGGGAGCTGTTTTTT. Its protein product is CASSTGGQGHTGELFF. The full variable domain, rest sourced from reference TRBV19 and TRBJ2-2, is DGGITQSPKYLFRKEGQNVTLSCEQNLNHDAMYWYRQDPGQGLRLIYYSQIVNDFQKGDIAEGYSVSREKKESFPLTVTSAQKNPTAFYLCASSTGGQGHTGELFFGEGSRLTVL.

CDR3 nucleotides: TGTGCCAGCAGCTTAAATAGCGGGAGGGATACGCAGTATTTT. This encodes CASSLNSGRDTQYF. J is TRBJ2-3 and V is TRBV7-9; 10 bases agree with TRBD2. The CDR3 is made up of 14 amino acids. Germline V gene lookup returns CDR1 SEHNR and CDR2 FQNEAQ (reference sequence). Trimming at V came to 2 bases and at J to 6 bases, leaving 2 bases not matched to a gene.

The chain uses TRBV30 and TRBJ2-1, with 8 bases matching TRBD1. Germline trimming cut 2 bases from V and 9 bases from J; bases unmatched to any gene: 9. This CDR3 region has 14 residues. The germline gives CDR1 GTSNPN, CDR2 SVGIG (reference sequence). CDR3 sequence (DNA): TGTGCCTGGAGTACCGGGACAGGTAGGGGTGAGCAGTTCTTC. It is translated as CAWSTGTGRGEQFF.

The rearrangement uses TRBV7-2 and TRBJ1-6, with a possible D match to TRBD1 (5 bases). Germline CDR1 is SGHTA and CDR2 is FQGNSA. The germline V and J ends were trimmed by 5 bases and 0 bases, with 11 bases remaining between them. The CDR3 loop spans 16 amino acids. The CDR3 is CASSPQGSSYNSPLHF. The CDR3 nucleotides read TGTGCCAGCAGCCCTCAGGGAAGCTCCTATAATTCACCCCTCCACTTT.

V is TRBV5-4 and J is TRBJ2-3; 7 nucleotides match TRBD1. J lost 2 bases, V lost 4 bases, and 13 bases had no gene match. The CDR3 totals 17 residues. Looked up from germline, CDR1 is SGHNT and CDR2 is YYREEE (reference sequence). The CDR3 DNA is TGTGCCAGCAGCCTCCCCCCGACAGGGAGTGTCACAGATACGCAGTATTTT. As protein: CASSLPPTGSVTDTQYF.

This CDR3 reads CASGTGHNEQYF. The CDR3 region has the DNA TGTGCCTCCGGAACGGGACACAACGAGCAGTACTTC. The chain recombines TRBV30 with TRBJ2-7; perhaps TRBD1 as D (6 bases). CDR1 and CDR2 (germline): GTSNPN, SVGIG (reference sequence). Trimming left V 7 bases short and J 5 bases short, with 15 bases between. The CDR3 totals 12 residues.

This clone came up a few times. The chain is built from TRBV5-1 and TRBJ1-2; 7 nucleotides align to TRBD1. Germline loops: CDR1 SGHRS, CDR2 YFSETQ. With 0 bases clipped from V and 7 bases from J, the junction kept 6 bases outside the gene matches. This CDR3 has 14 residues. CDR3 coding DNA: TGCGCCAGCAGCTTGGACAGGGGAGACGGTGGCTACACCTTC. Translating gives CASSLDRGDGGYTF.

This clone appeared a few times. The identical CDR3 is also encoded by other nucleotide sequences in the sample. V and J are TRBV5-1 and TRBJ1-2; possible D gene TRBD1, 6 bases. The CDR3 length is 14 residues. Germline-derived CDR1 and CDR2 are SGHRS and YFSETQ. The V and J ends lost 4 bases and 2 bases respectively, with 12 bases between them. CDR3 nucleotides: TGCGCCAGCAGCCTCAGCGGGGGCAACTATGGCTACACCTTC. It encodes CASSLSGGNYGYTF.

This clone was recorded once. The rearrangement joins TRBV2 to TRBJ2-7; 11 bases line up with TRBD2. CDR3 length: 16 amino acids. Germline CDR1 reads SNHLY; CDR2 reads FYNNEI. The V gene end was trimmed by 6 bases and the J gene end by 5 bases; junction bases not matched to a gene: 12. CDR3 sequence reads: CASSLRVAGGRHEQYF. The CDR3 DNA reads as TGTGCCAGCAGCCTCCGGGTAGCGGGGGGGCGCCACGAGCAGTACTTC.

This rearrangement joins TRBV7-2 to TRBJ1-6; no clear D. This CDR3 comprises 18 residues. The V end lost 2 bases, the J end lost 7 bases, and 21 bases lay between the germline ends. The germline V gene has CDR1 SGHTA and CDR2 FQGNSA. The chain's CDR3 is CASSLSPPRIGDNSPLHF. The CDR3 DNA is TGTGCCAGCAGCTTAAGCCCGCCGAGAATCGGAGACAATTCACCCCTCCACTTT.

This clone was recorded a few times. This chain uses TRBV28 with TRBJ2-2, with D perhaps TRBD1 (6 bases). Trimming shortened V by 3 bases and J by 7 bases, and 12 bases separated the two germline ends. The germline V gene encodes CDR1 MDHEN and CDR2 SYDVKM. This CDR3 is built from 14 residues. In DNA form, the CDR3 reads TGTGCCAGCAGTTTGCCGAGGGGGAACGGGGAGCTGTTTTTT. Its translation is CASSLPRGNGELFF.

The rearrangement links TRBV5-6 to TRBJ2-3, with TRBD2 identical over 9 bases. J gave up 5 bases and V 0 bases, and 10 bases lay outside the gene matches. CDR1 SGHDT and CDR2 YYEEEE come from the germline V gene. The CDR3 covers 17 residues. The CDR3 loop is CASSLGSSGGPGDTQYF. The DNA for the CDR3 is TGTGCCAGCAGCTTGGGGTCGAGCGGGGGGCCGGGAGATACGCAGTATTTT.

The table lists this clone with a few counts. The chain combines TRBV2 with TRBJ1-1; D may be TRBD1 (6 bases). Per the germline V gene, CDR1 is SNHLY and CDR2 is FYNNEI. The V end was cut by 6 bases, the J end by 1 base, with 15 bases between. The CDR3 contains 15 residues. Here the CDR3 reads CASSPSTGWNTEAFF. The CDR3 bases are TGTGCCAGCAGCCCCTCCACAGGGTGGAACACTGAAGCTTTCTTT.

This clone has a handful of counts. The chain carries TRBV13 and TRBJ2-7; D is possibly TRBD2 (5 bases). Per germline, CDR1 PRHDT and CDR2 FYEKMQ (reference sequence). V lost 1 base to trimming and J lost 6 bases, with 7 bases between them. The CDR3 is 12 amino acids. The CDR3, as DNA: TGTGCCAGCAGCTTAGTACGGGGCGAGCAGTACTTC. This sequence encodes CASSLVRGEQYF.

Only a few counts were recorded for this clone. The V gene is TRBV15, the J gene TRBJ2-1; possibly TRBD2 for D (5 bases). Between the trimmed V and J ends, which lost 5 bases and 6 bases, there was a span of 23 bases. The CDR3 extends over 17 amino acids. Germline assignment: CDR1 LNHNV and CDR2 YYDKDF (reference sequence). This CDR3 is CATSPRRSSLGSNEQFF. CDR3 bases: TGTGCCACCAGCCCCCGAAGATCCAGTCTTGGGAGCAATGAGCAGTTCTTC. Filled out from reference TRBV15 and TRBJ2-1, the complete variable domain reads DAMVIQNPRYQVTQFGKPVTLSCSQTLNHNVMYWYQQKSSQAPKLLFHYYDKDFNNEADTPDNFQSRRPNTSFCFLDIRSPGLGDTAMYLCATSPRRSSLGSNEQFFGPGTRLTVL.

V usage is TRBV28 and J usage is TRBJ2-1, with TRBD2 as a possible D gene (6 bases). V was cut by 2 bases and J by 15 bases, with 14 bases left in between. There are 12 residues in the CDR3. Germline-derived CDR1 and CDR2 are MDHEN and SYDVKM. The CDR3 spells CASSLGVREAFF. DNA of the CDR3: TGTGCCAGCAGTTTAGGGGTCAGGGAGGCGTTCTTC.

This clone was counted only a few times. Mismatch with germline at one junction end may stem from a read error. The chain links TRBV6-1 to TRBJ1-5, with D possibly matching TRBD1 (5 bases). CDR3 size: 16 residues. The germline V gene encodes CDR1 MNHNS and CDR2 SASEGT. CDR3 in DNA: TGTGCCATCAGTGGCGAGGGAGGGACGGGCAATCAGCCCCAGCATTTT. The encoded protein is CAISGEGGTGNQPQHF.

This clone was detected only a few times. V gene TRBV11-3 combines with J gene TRBJ2-3; TRBD2 might be the D (6 bases). V dropped 4 bases and J dropped 11 bases, with 16 bases sitting between them. The CDR3 sequence is 13 residues long. Germline V lookup: CDR1 SGHNT, CDR2 YENEEA. CDR3 amino acids: CASSSLRLEQQYF. The DNA of the CDR3 is TGTGCCAGCAGCTCACTAAGACTAGAGCAGCAGTATTTT.

The chain has TRBV5-6 and TRBJ2-4; D is undetermined. The CDR3 covers 12 residues. Looked up from germline, CDR1 is SGHDT and CDR2 is YYEEEE. V lost 1 base to trimming and J lost 4 bases, with 3 bases between them. CDR3 protein: CASSLLKNIQYF. The CDR3 region has the DNA TGTGCCAGCAGCTTGCTAAAAAACATTCAGTACTTC.

V and J are TRBV5-1 and TRBJ1-1, with D hard to call. Per germline, CDR1 SGHRS and CDR2 YFSETQ. The CDR3 contains 14 residues. V dropped 2 bases and J dropped 0 bases, with 8 bases sitting between them. CDR3 residues: CASSFFGVNTEAFF. DNA of the CDR3: TGCGCCAGCAGCTTCTTCGGGGTGAACACTGAAGCTTTCTTT. The full variable domain, with the rest looked up from reference TRBV5-1 and TRBJ1-1, is KAGVTQTPRYLIKTRGQQVTLSCSPISGHRSVSWYQQTPGQGLQFLFEYFSETQRNKGNFPGRFSGRQFSNSRSEMNVSTLELGDSALYLCASSFFGVNTEAFFGQGTRLTVV.

A few counts support this clone. This chain links TRBV11-1 with TRBJ2-6, with 9 bases that match TRBD1. Per germline, CDR1 SGHAT and CDR2 FQDESV (reference sequence). This CDR3 has 16 residues. After removal of 5 bases from V and 2 bases from J, the junction contained 4 bases not matched to a gene. This CDR3 is CASSPRTGAGANVLTF. The DNA for the CDR3 is TGTGCCAGCAGCCCGAGGACAGGGGCTGGGGCCAACGTCCTGACTTTC.

The chain joins TRBV11-3 to TRBJ1-4; the D gene is possibly TRBD1 (6 bases). CDR1 is SGHNT and CDR2 is YENEEA in the germline V gene. This CDR3 has 15 amino acids. V was pared by 5 bases and J by 0 bases, with 10 bases between. The CDR3 region is CASSPGTPTNEKLFF. The CDR3 DNA follows: TGTGCCAGCAGCCCCGGGACACCAACTAATGAAAAACTGTTTTTT.

Only a few counts were recorded for this clone. The chain recombines TRBV7-2 with TRBJ2-5; TRBD1 might be the D (5 bases). CDR1 SGHTA and CDR2 FQGNSA come from the germline V gene. Trimming removed 1 base at V and 2 bases at J, with 8 bases between. The CDR3 length is 14 residues. The CDR3 loop reads CASSLGAGQETQYF. The CDR3 DNA follows: TGTGCCAGCAGCTTAGGGGCAGGGCAAGAGACCCAGTACTTC.

The chain combines TRBV7-9 with TRBJ2-2, with TRBD2 as a possible D gene (7 bases). This CDR3 has 17 amino acids. Germline V CDR1 and CDR2: SEHNR, FQNEAQ (reference sequence). V shed 7 bases and J shed 3 bases, with 21 bases lying between them. In DNA form, the CDR3 reads TGTGCCAGCAACCCCGGTGGGGGGGCAGGCGACACCGGGGAGCTGTTTTTT. This encodes CASNPGGGAGDTGELFF.

V usage is TRBV5-1 and J usage is TRBJ2-3; 7 nucleotides agree with TRBD2. The CDR3 sequence is 18 residues long. V was pared by 0 bases and J by 6 bases, with 16 bases of the junction left unmatched. Germline lookup yields CDR1 SGHRS and CDR2 YFSETQ. CDR3 loop: CASSLARALGRATDTQYF. Here the CDR3 DNA reads TGCGCCAGCAGCTTGGCCCGGGCGTTGGGGAGGGCCACCGATACGCAGTATTTT.

The chain links TRBV21-1 to TRBJ2-5; TRBD1, the table's D call, lacks a check against the DNA. TRBV21-1 is tagged as a pseudogene. The CDR3 sequence is 17 residues long. In nucleotides, the CDR3 is TGTGCCAGCAGCAACGAATCTCTATTGGGACAGGGGGAGACCCAGTACTTC. It encodes CASSNESLLGQGETQYF.

V usage is TRBV2 and J usage is TRBJ2-3; TRBD2 matches 10 bases. This CDR3 spans 17 amino acids. J gave up 2 bases and V 7 bases, and 12 bases lay outside the gene matches. Germline-derived CDR1 and CDR2 are SNHLY and FYNNEI. The CDR3 DNA reads as TGTGCCAGCAACGGCGAACTAGCGGGGCTATACACAGATACGCAGTATTTT. Protein sequence: CASNGELAGLYTDTQYF.

In this sample, this clone turned up a few times. V and J are TRBV6-5 and TRBJ1-6; 7 bases fit TRBD1. The trim removed 6 bases at V and 6 bases at J, leaving 5 bases unmatched. The CDR3 runs to 14 residues. Looked up from germline, CDR1 is MNHEY and CDR2 is SVGAGI. CDR3 loop: CASRPGTVNSPLHF. Here the CDR3 DNA reads TGTGCCAGCAGACCCGGGACAGTTAATTCACCCCTCCACTTT.

The genes are TRBV11-3 and TRBJ1-1; D remains ambiguous. The V end was cut by 4 bases, the J end by 0 bases, with 6 bases between. The V gene's germline CDR1 is SGHNT and CDR2 YENEEA. This CDR3 comprises 13 residues. CDR3 residues: CASSSRVNTEAFF. Written as DNA, the CDR3 is TGTGCCAGCAGCTCGCGGGTGAACACTGAAGCTTTCTTT.

This clone has a handful of counts. J is TRBJ1-2 and V is TRBV30, with 7 bases fitting TRBD1. From germline, CDR1 is GTSNPN and CDR2 SVGIG (reference sequence). CDR3 length: 13 amino acids. The trim removed 8 bases at V and 1 base at J, leaving 7 bases unmatched. The CDR3 nucleotides read TGTGCCGGCAGGGGGTATAGTAACTATGGCTACACCTTC. Translation: CAGRGYSNYGYTF.